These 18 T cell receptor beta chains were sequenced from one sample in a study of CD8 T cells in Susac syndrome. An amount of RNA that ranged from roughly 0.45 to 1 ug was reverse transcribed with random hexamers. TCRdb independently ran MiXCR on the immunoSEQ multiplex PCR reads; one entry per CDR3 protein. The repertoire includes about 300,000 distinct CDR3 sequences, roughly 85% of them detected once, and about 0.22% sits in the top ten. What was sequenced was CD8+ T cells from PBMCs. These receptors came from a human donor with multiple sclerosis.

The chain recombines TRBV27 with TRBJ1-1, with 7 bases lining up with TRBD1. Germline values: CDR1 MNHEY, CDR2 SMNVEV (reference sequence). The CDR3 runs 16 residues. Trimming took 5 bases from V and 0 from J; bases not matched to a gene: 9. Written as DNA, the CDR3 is TGTGCCAGCAGTCCCTTGACAGGGTTGGTGAACACTGAAGCTTTCTTT. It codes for CASSPLTGLVNTEAFF.

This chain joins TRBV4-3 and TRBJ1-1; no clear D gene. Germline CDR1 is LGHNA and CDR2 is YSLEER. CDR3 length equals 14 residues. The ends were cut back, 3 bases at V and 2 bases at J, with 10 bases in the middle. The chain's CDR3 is CASSQAAVNTEAFF. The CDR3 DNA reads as TGCGCCAGCAGCCAGGCTGCTGTCAACACTGAAGCTTTCTTT.

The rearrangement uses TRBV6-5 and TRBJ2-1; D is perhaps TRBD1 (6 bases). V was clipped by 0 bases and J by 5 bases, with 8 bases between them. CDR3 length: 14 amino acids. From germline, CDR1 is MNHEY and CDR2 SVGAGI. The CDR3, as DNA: TGTGCCAGCAGTTACTCATACAGGGACAATGAGCAGTTCTTC. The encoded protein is CASSYSYRDNEQFF.

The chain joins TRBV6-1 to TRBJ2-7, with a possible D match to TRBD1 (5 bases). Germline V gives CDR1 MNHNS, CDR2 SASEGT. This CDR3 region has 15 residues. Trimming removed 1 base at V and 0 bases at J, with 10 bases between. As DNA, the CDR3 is TGTGCCAGCAGTGAAGGACAGTTCGGCTCCTACGAGCAGTACTTC. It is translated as CASSEGQFGSYEQYF.

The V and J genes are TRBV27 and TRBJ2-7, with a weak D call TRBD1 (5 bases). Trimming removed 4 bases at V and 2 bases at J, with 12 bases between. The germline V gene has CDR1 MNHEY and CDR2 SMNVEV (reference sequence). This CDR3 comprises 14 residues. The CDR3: CASSSGRATYEQYF. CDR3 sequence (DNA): TGTGCCAGCAGTTCTGGCAGGGCCACCTACGAGCAGTACTTC.

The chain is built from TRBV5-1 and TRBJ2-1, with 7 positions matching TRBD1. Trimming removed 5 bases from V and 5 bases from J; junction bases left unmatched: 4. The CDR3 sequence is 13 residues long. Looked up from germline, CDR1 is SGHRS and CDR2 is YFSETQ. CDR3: CASRGTANNEQFF. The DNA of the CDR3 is TGCGCCAGCAGGGGGACAGCCAACAATGAGCAGTTCTTC.

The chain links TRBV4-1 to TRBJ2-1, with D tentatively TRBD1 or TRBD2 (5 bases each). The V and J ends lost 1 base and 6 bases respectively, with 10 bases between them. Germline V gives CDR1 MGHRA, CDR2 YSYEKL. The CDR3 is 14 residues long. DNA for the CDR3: TGCGCCAGCAGCCAAGTAGAGGGGATCAATGAGCAGTTCTTC. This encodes CASSQVEGINEQFF.

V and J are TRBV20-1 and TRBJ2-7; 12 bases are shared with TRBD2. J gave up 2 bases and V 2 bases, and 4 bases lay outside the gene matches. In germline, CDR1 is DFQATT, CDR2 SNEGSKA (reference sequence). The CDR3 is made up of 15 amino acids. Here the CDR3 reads CSARRLAGDTYEQYF. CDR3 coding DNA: TGCAGTGCTAGAAGACTAGCGGGAGACACCTACGAGCAGTACTTC.

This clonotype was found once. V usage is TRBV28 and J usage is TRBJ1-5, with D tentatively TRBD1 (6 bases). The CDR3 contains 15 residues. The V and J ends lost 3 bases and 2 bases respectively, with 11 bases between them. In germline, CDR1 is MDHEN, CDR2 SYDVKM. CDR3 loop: CASSFSGVGNQPQHF. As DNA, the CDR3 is TGTGCCAGCAGTTTCTCAGGGGTGGGCAATCAGCCCCAGCATTTT. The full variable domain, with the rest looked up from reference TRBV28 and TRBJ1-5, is DVKVTQSSRYLVKRTGEKVFLECVQDMDHENMFWYRQDPGLGLRLIYFSYDVKMKEKGDIPEGYSVSREKKERFSLILESASTNQTSMYLCASSFSGVGNQPQHFGDGTRLSIL.

The CDR3 DNA reads TGCGCCAGCAGCCAAGAGTATTACGGCTATGGAAACACCATATATTTT. Translated, it gives CASSQEYYGYGNTIYF. V is TRBV4-3 and J is TRBJ1-3; unclear D gene. The CDR3 loop spans 16 amino acids. The ends were cut back, 0 bases at V and 3 bases at J, with 12 bases in the middle. CDR1 and CDR2 (germline): LGHNA, YSLEER.

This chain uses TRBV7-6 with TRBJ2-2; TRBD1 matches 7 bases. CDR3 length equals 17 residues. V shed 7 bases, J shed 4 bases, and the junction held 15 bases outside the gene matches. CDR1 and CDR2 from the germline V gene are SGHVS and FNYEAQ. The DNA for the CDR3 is TGTGCCAGCACCCGTTATCCGGGACAGCAACCCACCGGGGAGCTGTTTTTT. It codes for CASTRYPGQQPTGELFF.

This chain's CDR3 is CASSLSIRDRDFSEQYF. The CDR3 bases are TGTGCCAGCAGTTTATCGATCCGGGACAGGGATTTTTCCGAGCAGTACTTC. The chain couples TRBV27 to TRBJ2-7, with 9 bases aligning to TRBD1. This CDR3 has 17 residues. CDR1 is MNHEY and CDR2 is SMNVEV in the germline V gene (reference sequence). Germline trimming cut 0 bases from V and 6 bases from J; bases unmatched to any gene: 12.

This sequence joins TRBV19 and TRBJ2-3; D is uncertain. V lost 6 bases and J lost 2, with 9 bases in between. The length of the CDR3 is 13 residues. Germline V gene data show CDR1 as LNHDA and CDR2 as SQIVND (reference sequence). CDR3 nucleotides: TGTGCCAGTAGACGACCCAACACAGATACGCAGTATTTT. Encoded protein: CASRRPNTDTQYF.

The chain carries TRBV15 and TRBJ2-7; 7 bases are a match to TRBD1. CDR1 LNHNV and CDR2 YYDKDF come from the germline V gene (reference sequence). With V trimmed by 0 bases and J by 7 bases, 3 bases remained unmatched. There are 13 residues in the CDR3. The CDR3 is CATSRERGQEQYF. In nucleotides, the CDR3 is TGTGCCACCAGCAGAGAAAGGGGGCAAGAGCAGTACTTC.

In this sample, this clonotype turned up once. The CDR3 region is CASSPPRYYNEQFF. Here the CDR3 DNA reads TGTGCCAGCAGTCCTCCTCGCTACTACAATGAGCAGTTCTTC. The chain recombines TRBV28 with TRBJ2-1; D remains unclear. This CDR3 is built from 14 residues. Germline V lookup: CDR1 MDHEN, CDR2 SYDVKM. V lost 5 bases, J lost 3 bases, and 11 bases lay in between.

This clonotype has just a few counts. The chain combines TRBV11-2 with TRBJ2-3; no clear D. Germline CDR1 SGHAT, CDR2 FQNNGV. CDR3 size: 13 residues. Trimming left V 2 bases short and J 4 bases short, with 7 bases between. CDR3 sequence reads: CASSLILSDTQYF. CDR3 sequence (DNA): TGTGCCAGCAGCTTAATATTGTCAGATACGCAGTATTTT.

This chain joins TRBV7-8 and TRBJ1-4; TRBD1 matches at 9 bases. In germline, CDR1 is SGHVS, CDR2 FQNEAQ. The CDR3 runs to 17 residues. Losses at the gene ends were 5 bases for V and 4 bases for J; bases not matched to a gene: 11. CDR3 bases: TGTGCCAGCAGCCCAGACCCTACAGGGGGCTTTAATGAAAAACTGTTTTTT. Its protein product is CASSPDPTGGFNEKLFF. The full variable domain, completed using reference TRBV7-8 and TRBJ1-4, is GAGVSQSPRYKVAKRGQDVALRCDPISGHVSLFWYQQALGQGPEFLTYFQNEAQLDKSGLPSDRFFAERPEGSVSTLKIQRTQQEDSAVYLCASSPDPTGGFNEKLFFGSGTQLSVL.

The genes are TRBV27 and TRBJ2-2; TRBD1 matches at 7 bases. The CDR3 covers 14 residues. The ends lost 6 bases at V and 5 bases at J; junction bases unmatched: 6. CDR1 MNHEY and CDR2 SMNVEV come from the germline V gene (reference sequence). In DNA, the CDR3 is TGTGCCAGCAGATCCACAGGGGTTACCGGGGAGCTGTTTTTT. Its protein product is CASRSTGVTGELFF.